Below, 3 T cell receptor beta chains from the same sample are listed, as sequenced in a study of post-analysis software for immune sequencing data. Study-level findings and limits: About 5 TRBV segments, including TRBV5-6, TRBV5-1 and TRBV20-1, were more frequent in patients than controls.

These receptors' targets are unknown. Unique molecular identifiers were carried by the TCR beta cDNA libraries. Via MiXCR, TCRdb re-called the PCR reads, giving one row per CDR3 protein. The sample carries hundreds of thousands of distinct CDR3 sequences, over 35% recorded once. Sequencing was carried out using blood. The receptors stem from a girl aged 5 to 17 with multiple sclerosis.

The chain carries TRBV28 and TRBJ2-5; D may correspond to TRBD1 or TRBD2 (5 bases each). Trimming removed 3 bases from V and 5 bases from J, with 16 bases in between. The CDR3 is made up of 15 amino acids. Per germline, CDR1 MDHEN and CDR2 SYDVKM. In nucleotides, the CDR3 is TGTGCCAGCAGTTTGAGTGTCGGGGACGGGGAGACCCAGTACTTC. It encodes CASSLSVGDGETQYF.

CDR3 nucleotide sequence: TGTGCCACCAGCAGAGAGTTAATAGGGACAGGGCAGCACGAGCAGTACTTC. This gives the protein CATSRELIGTGQHEQYF. The chain is built from TRBV15 and TRBJ2-7; 9 bases match TRBD1. Germline V gene data show CDR1 as LNHNV and CDR2 as YYDKDF (reference sequence). There are 17 residues in the CDR3. Losses at the gene ends were 0 bases for V and 5 bases for J; bases not matched to a gene: 11.

This clonotype came up a few times. This chain links TRBV20-1 with TRBJ2-1, with D perhaps given as TRBD1 or TRBD2 (5 bases each). Germline lookup yields CDR1 DFQATT and CDR2 SNEGSKA (reference sequence). The CDR3 is made up of 13 amino acids. Between the trimmed V and J ends, which lost 8 bases and 6 bases, there was a span of 17 bases. The chain's CDR3 is CSPLPGQFNEQFF. CDR3 coding DNA: TGCAGTCCACTACCGGGGCAATTCAATGAGCAGTTCTTC.